The subject of this entry is one T cell receptor beta chain. Its antigen is currently unknown. V shed 5 bases and J 7 bases; nucleotides not matched to a gene: 8. The CDR3 covers 15 residues. Germline CDR1 MNHEY, CDR2 SVGAGI. Using immunoSEQ multiplex PCR, the repertoire was profiled, and TCRdb retains in-frame clones only, with some absent. The sample gives around 80,000 clones, roughly nine tenths of which show up once; approximately 0.2% is in the top ten. This sample is part of a study of OX40 agonist ivuxolimab in advanced cancers. Study background: With a range of roughly 20 to 80, age averaged roughly 60 years, and 75% to 90% were male. Patients achieving partial responses numbered three: one hepatocellular carcinoma case and two cutaneous melanoma cases.

General study points: With doses of 0.1 to 3.0 mg/kg, CD4+ and CD8+ blood T cells had undergone clonal expansion by week 6. Antigens targeted by the expanded peripheral T cells were not determined.

Specimen: CD4+ or CD8+ T cells sorted from blood, collected in a trial of the OX40 agonist ivuxolimab. The sequence was obtained from an adult with an advanced solid tumor such as melanoma, head and neck, liver or kidney cancer. The chain recombines TRBV6-5 with TRBJ2-1; TRBD2 aligns across 10 bases. Here the CDR3 reads CASSPQAGGQNEQFF. The CDR3 DNA sequence: TGTGCCAGCAGTCCCCAAGCGGGGGGGCAGAATGAGCAGTTCTTC.